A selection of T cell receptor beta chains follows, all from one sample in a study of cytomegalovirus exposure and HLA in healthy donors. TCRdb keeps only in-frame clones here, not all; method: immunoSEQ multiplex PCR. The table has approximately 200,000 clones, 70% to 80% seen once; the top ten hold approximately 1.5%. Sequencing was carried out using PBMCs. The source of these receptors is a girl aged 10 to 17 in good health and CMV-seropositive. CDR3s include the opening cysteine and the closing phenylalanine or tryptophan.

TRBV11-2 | CASSLVTVNTEAFF
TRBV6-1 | CASSESGGVFNEQFF
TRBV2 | CASSVSQGSQPQHF
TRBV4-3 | CASSQEQGARGNSPLHF
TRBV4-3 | CASSFRGSDEQYF
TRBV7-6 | CASSLGQGANQPQHF
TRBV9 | CASSVAGGGNEQFF
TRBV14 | CASSQDLRDRGTREQYF
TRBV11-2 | CASSPGGAGAVYEQYF
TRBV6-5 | CASSNKSNEQFF
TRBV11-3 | CASSSRRWAENYGYTF
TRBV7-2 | CASSTRTGYETQYF
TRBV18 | CASSRQGKGEKLFF
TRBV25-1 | CASAIGHIQYF
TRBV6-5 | CASSYLQGARGYTF
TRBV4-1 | CASSTPGGGVLSGYTF
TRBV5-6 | CASRGGDTQYF
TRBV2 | CASMAESDQPQHF
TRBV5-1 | CASSLDRESHEQYF
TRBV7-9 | CASSFGQGAYYEQYF
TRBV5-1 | CASSLGTGGRGTEAFF
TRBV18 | CASTKKQGFTSPTF
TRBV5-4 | CASSLGRGPYEQYF
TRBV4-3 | CASSQGGYEQFF
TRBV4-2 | CASSQVGISGGLNTGELFF
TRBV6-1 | CASREAGQGAQKAFF
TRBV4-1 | CASSAPGTSKDSEQFF
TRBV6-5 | CASSQGYTEAFF
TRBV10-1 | CASSDPGTRGEQYF
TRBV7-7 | CASSLGQGARDEQFF
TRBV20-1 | CSAGRTFF
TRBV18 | CASSPMTGANYGYTF
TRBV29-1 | CSVNPLGPTDTQYF
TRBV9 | CASSVGRAAGVLGPDTQYF
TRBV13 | CASSLGGRRHEQYF
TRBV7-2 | CASSLVSGDGYTF
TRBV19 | CASISSGASNTEAFF
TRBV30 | CAWSVGGGGGHEQYF
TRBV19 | CASMGGLSYEQYF
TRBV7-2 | CASSLGGPYNSPLHF
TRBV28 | CASGTLQGETYGYTF
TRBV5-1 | CASSTDRPWQETQYF
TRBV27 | CASSFDTGPLYEQYF
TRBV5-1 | CASSTYPTSVGETQYF
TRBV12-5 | CASGLAAGGRSTEAFF
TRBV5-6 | CASSSGTSGVRGTDTQYF
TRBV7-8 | CASSLGGLSINDEQFF
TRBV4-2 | CASSQDPPREGTEAFF